This T cell receptor (beta chain) was sequenced during a study of shared clonotypes between healthy human individuals. Study background: The study used three CD4 naive, three CD4 memory, two CD8 naive and one CD8 memory plate per donor. Study outcomes and limitations: Shared clonotypes across all four donors exceeded non-shared ones in generation probability. The study sampled only blood, and tissue repertoires likely differ.

Of note for this clone: Its antigen is as yet unknown. Other DNA sequences of this sample code for an identical CDR3.

Researchers divided each subset's genomic DNA evenly across several immunoSEQ plates. Sequenced by immunoSEQ multiplex PCR; TCRdb stores in-frame clones only, minus some. Seen here are about 2.3 million clones, approximately 90% observed once, and the top ten hold around 0.35%. The CDR3 sequence is 15 residues long. Trimming at V came to 4 bases and at J to 1 base, leaving 3 bases not matched to a gene. Per the germline V gene, CDR1 is MNHNY and CDR2 is SVGAGI (reference sequence). This clonotype was sampled from a man between 18 and 29 years old in good health. Some clones in this sample may be carry-over from other donors' samples. This chain links TRBV6-6 with TRBJ2-1, with 8 bases identical to TRBD2. The sample consisted of naive CD4+ T cells from PBMCs. As for subset: CD45RA+ positively selected. The CDR3 region is CASSLAGTSYNEQFF. The CDR3 DNA follows: TGTGCCAGCAGTTTAGCGGGAACGTCCTACAATGAGCAGTTCTTC.